This T cell receptor (beta chain) was obtained from a study of long-term antiretroviral therapy in people with HIV. Regarding this clone: The antigen remains unidentified.

At the survey level, the v3.0 immunoSEQ assay was run. Using immunoSEQ multiplex PCR, the repertoire was profiled, and TCRdb retains in-frame clones only, with some absent. This sample carries 20,000 to 25,000 clones, under 90% of them seen once, and the ten largest clones take roughly 18%. Per the germline V gene, CDR1 is MDHEN and CDR2 is SYDVKM. Trimming shortened V by 7 bases and J by 0 bases, and 12 bases separated the two germline ends. The CDR3 contains 14 residues. Study-wide results and caveats: Researchers lacked any data on ART adherence, viral resistance or therapy changes. In the period from about 2004 to 2017, blood was collected, possibly under older ART regimens.

The sequence was obtained from a man aged 35-49 years with HIV. The chain employs TRBV28 and TRBJ1-1, with no clear D. The sequences come from unsorted PBMCs, collected 0.5 years before starting antiretroviral therapy. For the CDR3, the DNA is TGTGCCAGCAACCCTATCTTGGTGAACACTGAAGCTTTCTTT. Its translation is CASNPILVNTEAFF.